The entry below describes one T cell receptor beta chain. Its specific antigen is unknown. Base qualities are not recorded, but no much larger clone differs from it by a single base. These data originate in a study of T-cell memory formation after mild COVID-19 (dated by TCRdb to the early 2020s). The study in broad terms: TCR sequence clusters from the two donors were largely donor specific. The cohort was made up of two young adult volunteers, one female and one male, who were previously healthy. In a couple of donors, T-cell clones that expanded and contracted after mild COVID-19 were tracked by sequencing TCRalpha and TCRbeta repertoires over time.

Sequencing took place on an Illumina NovaSeq 6000. Using 5'RACE with constant-segment primers, TCRalpha and TCRbeta cDNA libraries were constructed, with sample barcodes and unique molecular identifiers added in the process. RNA was extracted from every sample with Trizol reagent. Libraries were amplified in two PCR steps, with a second sample barcode and Illumina TruSeq adapters added in the second step. The libraries were sequenced on an Illumina NovaSeq using 2 x 150 bp paired-end reads. The authors' analysis ran thus. With migec v1.2.7, reads were demultiplexed and then collapsed into UMI-guided consensus sequences. Using mixcr v2.1.11, the UMI consensuses were aligned to TRA and TRB V and J templates and assembled into clonotypes. A clonotype was counted as expanded or contracted only if both edgeR and NoisET called the change significant, with noise models trained on biological replicates. For edgeR calls, the cutoffs were a false discovery rate-adjusted p below 0.01 and a log2 fold-change threshold of 1. As an exploratory analysis of dynamics, max-normalized trajectories of the 1000 most abundant clonotypes were examined with PCA combined with hierarchical clustering. The CD4 or CD8 phenotype of responding clones was assigned using the separately sequenced CD4+ and CD8+ repertoires. The public reads were quality trimmed at Q25 with fastp and then assembled into clones with MiXCR by TCRdb, keeping productive beta chains. CDR3 protein sequences are deduplicated, and each keeps its most common genes and DNA. These V and J calls originate from TCRdb's pipeline instead of the authors' own analysis. For this sample the table gives about 350,000 distinct CDR3 sequences, of which around 15% were detected only once. The ten top clones hold approximately 20% of the sample.

Ficoll-Paque density gradient centrifugation was used to isolate PBMCs. The study at large found these results: The study included only a couple of mild cases, and larger cohorts that include severe cases with pre-infection samples were judged to be necessary. SARS-CoV-2 specificity was not confirmed for the second-wave clones peaking on day 37. From day 15 to 85, contracting clones showed balanced CD4/CD8 phenotypes, whereas a second wave of clones that expanded from day 15 to 37 leaned towards CD4+. Some responding clones were detected in pre-infection memory, suggesting pre-existing cross-reactive memory T cells joined the SARS-CoV-2 response. Contracting CD4+ clones were located mainly in the CM and EM memory subsets, whereas CD8+ clones were found to be enriched in EMRA.

This receptor was taken from a man between 18 and 29 years old who had mild COVID-19 (a few samples of this study predate the infection). The sample titles of this study are shuffled in the database, so cell type and time point are left out; the donor was told from shared clones. The sequenced sample consisted of PBMCs or a T cell subset sorted from them (not recorded which).

Here is the DNA: TGTGCCAGCAGCCAAGAAGCAGGACAGGTGAGCTCCTACAATGAGCAGTTCTTC. It is translated as CASSQEAGQVSSYNEQFF. The sequence is built from TRBV4-2 and TRBJ2-1; TRBD1 lines up with 7 middle nucleotides. As encoded in the germline V gene, CDR1 is LGHNA while CDR2 is YNFKEQ. V and J are trimmed by 0 bases and 0 bases, and the gene matches miss 8 bases of the junction. Its CDR3 holds 18 amino acids, cysteine through phenylalanine. Left in the record is the CDR3 DNA by itself, 54 bases read in frame from the first base.